These 29 T cell receptor beta chains came from one sample sequenced in a study of blood T cell repertoires in COVID-19. Method: immunoSEQ multiplex PCR; TCRdb's copy keeps in-frame clones and lacks some. The data contain approximately 240,000 clones, roughly 80% of them singletons. Sequencing was performed on PBMCs or T cells enriched from blood (not recorded which). The receptors come from a woman in her thirties or forties with acute COVID-19.

The gene calls are TRBV3-1 (or the pseudogene TRBV3-2) and TRBJ1-1; possibly TRBD1 for D (5 bases). V was cut by 7 bases and J by 4 bases, with 7 bases left in between. Germline loops: CDR1 LGHDT, CDR2 YNNKEL (reference sequence). The CDR3 extends over 11 amino acids. The CDR3 sequence: CASIGGTEAFF. As DNA, the CDR3 is TGTGCCAGCATCGGGGGCACTGAAGCTTTCTTT.

V is TRBV12-3 or TRBV12-4 and J is TRBJ2-1; D possibly corresponds to TRBD1 (6 bases). There are 13 residues in the CDR3. V shed 6 bases and J shed 5 bases, with 11 bases lying between them. The CDR3 reads CASSPDRNNEQFF. The CDR3 nucleotides read TGTGCCAGCAGCCCAGACAGGAACAATGAGCAGTTCTTC.

The chain is built from TRBV30 and TRBJ2-3; 7 bases are a match to TRBD2. The CDR3 has 14 amino acids. J gave up 4 bases and V 4 bases, and 8 bases lay outside the gene matches. In germline, CDR1 is GTSNPN, CDR2 SVGIG (reference sequence). This chain's CDR3 is CAWNLAGVPDTQYF. CDR3 nucleotides: TGTGCCTGGAATTTGGCGGGAGTACCAGATACGCAGTATTTT.

The V and J genes are TRBV5-6 and TRBJ2-2; the D gene is possibly TRBD2 (7 bases). The CDR3 totals 17 residues. V dropped 0 bases and J dropped 6 bases, with 18 bases sitting between them. Germline V gene lookup returns CDR1 SGHDT and CDR2 YYEEEE. The CDR3 reads CASSLGFGGGGSGELFF. CDR3 sequence (DNA): TGTGCCAGCAGCTTGGGGTTCGGCGGGGGCGGATCCGGGGAGCTGTTTTTT.

The rearrangement links TRBV18 to TRBJ2-1; 11 nucleotides line up with TRBD1. J gave up 4 bases and V 1 base, and 3 bases lay outside the gene matches. This CDR3 region has 16 residues. Per the germline V gene, CDR1 is KGHSH and CDR2 is LQKENI. CDR3 DNA: TGTGCCAGCTCACCACTGGACAGGGGGCCTTACAATGAGCAGTTCTTC. Protein: CASSPLDRGPYNEQFF.

The chain combines TRBV19 with TRBJ2-1, with D hard to call. This CDR3 has 12 residues. The germline gives CDR1 LNHDA, CDR2 SQIVND (reference sequence). Between the trimmed V and J ends, which lost 1 base and 7 bases, there was a span of 5 bases. CDR3 coding DNA: TGTGCCAGTAGTATAGCTGTTAATGAGCAGTTCTTC. Translated: CASSIAVNEQFF.

The CDR3 region has the DNA TGTGCCAGCAGCGTAGTAGCCCTCGCAGGGACTGAAGCTTTCTTT. This gives the protein CASSVVALAGTEAFF. The gene calls are TRBV9 and TRBJ1-1; D may be TRBD1 (5 bases). With 0 bases removed from V and 5 bases from J, the gap between germline ends came to 14 bases. Germline V gene sequence: CDR1 SGDLS, CDR2 YYNGEE. This CDR3 is built from 15 residues.

The DNA for the CDR3 is TGCGCCAGCAGTCTAAAATACAGCCAGTCCTACAATGAGCAGTTCTTC. It yields the protein CASSLKYSQSYNEQFF. This rearrangement joins TRBV4-1 to TRBJ2-1, with D hard to call. Germline V gene lookup returns CDR1 MGHRA and CDR2 YSYEKL. The length of the CDR3 is 16 residues. Trimming shortened V by 6 bases and J by 1 base, and 16 bases separated the two germline ends.

This rearrangement joins TRBV2 to TRBJ1-6; no clear D. The ends were cut back, 2 bases at V and 7 bases at J, with 12 bases in the middle. Germline assignment: CDR1 SNHLY and CDR2 FYNNEI. The CDR3 is made up of 15 amino acids. The CDR3 sequence: CASSEIQNQNSPLHF. CDR3 nucleotides: TGTGCCAGCAGTGAAATACAGAATCAAAATTCACCCCTCCACTTT.

The genes are TRBV18 and TRBJ1-5; D might be TRBD1 (5 bases). Trimming pared 3 bases from V and 7 bases from J, leaving 7 bases between. Germline V lookup: CDR1 KGHSH, CDR2 LQKENI. The CDR3 totals 12 residues. The CDR3 here is CASSPRGQPQHF. CDR3 DNA sequence: TGTGCCAGCTCACCTCGGGGGCAGCCCCAGCATTTT.

This clone was recorded once. The rearrangement uses TRBV7-9 and TRBJ2-3; 8 positions match TRBD2. The CDR3 loop spans 19 amino acids. Germline lookup yields CDR1 SEHNR and CDR2 FQNEAQ (reference sequence). V shed 5 bases, J shed 0 bases, and the junction held 16 bases outside the gene matches. This CDR3 reads CASSVATALAGVSTDTQYF. The CDR3 DNA sequence: TGTGCCAGCAGCGTGGCGACGGCTCTAGCGGGCGTAAGCACAGATACGCAGTATTTT.

The chain combines TRBV27 with TRBJ2-3, with D tentatively TRBD2 (6 bases). Germline V gene data show CDR1 as MNHEY and CDR2 as SMNVEV (reference sequence). The V end was cut by 2 bases, the J end by 5 bases, with 11 bases between. The CDR3 is 14 residues long. The DNA for the CDR3 is TGTGCCAGCAGTTTACAGTGGAGGGGAGATACGCAGTATTTT. Its translation is CASSLQWRGDTQYF.

The rearrangement links TRBV19 to TRBJ2-7, with D possibly TRBD2 on 6 matching bases. The CDR3 has 13 amino acids. V lost 5 bases to trimming and J lost 4 bases, with 12 bases between them. In germline, CDR1 is LNHDA, CDR2 SQIVND (reference sequence). The CDR3 protein is CASSPSGRYEQYF. CDR3 in DNA: TGTGCCAGTAGTCCCTCAGGGAGGTACGAGCAGTACTTC.

The chain uses TRBV5-1 and TRBJ2-7; the match to TRBD2 covers 12 bases. CDR1 and CDR2 from the germline V gene are SGHRS and YFSETQ. The CDR3 runs 16 residues. V was clipped by 4 bases and J by 3 bases; unmatched bases: 8. In DNA form, the CDR3 reads TGCGCCAGCAGCCGTACTAGCGGGGGGCGAGACTACGAGCAGTACTTC. Translation gives CASSRTSGGRDYEQYF.

The chain couples TRBV9 to TRBJ2-1; 11 nucleotides agree with TRBD2. V lost 2 bases and J lost 8; bases outside the gene matches: 9. The CDR3 runs to 16 residues. CDR1 is SGDLS and CDR2 is YYNGEE in the germline V gene. The CDR3 spells CASSVLLAGELDEQFF. The CDR3 DNA reads TGTGCCAGCAGCGTCCTACTAGCGGGAGAACTCGATGAGCAGTTCTTC.

This clone was observed once. The V call is TRBV3-1 (or the pseudogene TRBV3-2), the J call TRBJ1-1; unclear D gene. This CDR3 has 14 residues. The V gene's germline CDR1 is LGHDT and CDR2 YNNKEL (reference sequence). V was clipped by 1 base and J by 2 bases, with 8 bases between them. In nucleotides, the CDR3 is TGTGCCAGCAGCCAAGCGCATAGCAACACTGAAGCTTTCTTT. It encodes CASSQAHSNTEAFF.

The chain employs TRBV5-1 and TRBJ2-5; 7 bases are shared with TRBD1. Germline CDR1 is SGHRS and CDR2 is YFSETQ. The V and J ends lost 3 bases and 4 bases, in that order; junction bases with no gene match: 9. This CDR3 is 15 amino acids long. This CDR3 is CASSWGRGQGETQYF. In DNA form, the CDR3 reads TGCGCCAGCAGCTGGGGTAGGGGGCAAGGAGAGACCCAGTACTTC. Together with reference TRBV5-1 and TRBJ2-5, the CDR3 gives the full variable domain: KAGVTQTPRYLIKTRGQQVTLSCSPISGHRSVSWYQQTPGQGLQFLFEYFSETQRNKGNFPGRFSGRQFSNSRSEMNVSTLELGDSALYLCASSWGRGQGETQYFGPGTRLLVL.

This chain uses TRBV19 with TRBJ1-1; D might be TRBD1 (5 bases). The CDR3 extends over 14 amino acids. V shed 3 bases and J shed 0 bases, with 8 bases lying between them. CDR1 is LNHDA, CDR2 SQIVND, per germline (reference sequence). The CDR3 DNA follows: TGTGCCAGTAGTATGGGGCGGCTGAACACTGAAGCTTTCTTT. Its translation is CASSMGRLNTEAFF.

The chain is built from TRBV10-3 and TRBJ1-5, with D possibly TRBD1 on 5 matching bases. This CDR3 spans 14 amino acids. Trimming pared 7 bases from V and 3 bases from J, leaving 13 bases between. CDR1 ENHRY and CDR2 SYGVKD come from the germline V gene. The CDR3 reads CAIKGAGLNQPQHF. The CDR3 DNA reads TGTGCCATCAAAGGGGCAGGCCTCAATCAGCCCCAGCATTTT.

The chain has TRBV11-2 and TRBJ2-3; TRBD2 matches 7 bases. The V gene's germline CDR1 is SGHAT and CDR2 FQNNGV. The CDR3 runs to 14 residues. J lost 7 bases, V lost 5 bases, and 9 bases had no gene match. This chain's CDR3 is CASSATSARYTQYF. The CDR3 bases are TGTGCCAGCAGCGCTACTAGCGCCCGGTATACGCAGTATTTT. Using reference TRBV11-2 and TRBJ2-3 for the parts outside the CDR3, the full variable domain is EAGVAQSPRYKIIEKRQSVAFWCNPISGHATLYWYQQILGQGPKLLIQFQNNGVVDDSQLPKDRFSAERLKGVDSTLKIQPAKLEDSAVYLCASSATSARYTQYFGPGTRLTVL.

This chain joins TRBV5-1 and TRBJ2-7; 7 bases agree with TRBD1. The J segment lost 1 base and the V segment lost 2 bases, leaving 6 bases of the junction unmatched. The CDR3 loop spans 15 amino acids. CDR1 is SGHRS, CDR2 YFSETQ, per germline. CDR3 sequence (DNA): TGCGCCAGCAGCTTTTCCCGGGACAGTTCCTACGAGCAGTACTTC. This codes for CASSFSRDSSYEQYF.

The rearrangement links TRBV12-3 or TRBV12-4 to TRBJ2-1; TRBD2 matches at 7 bases. The CDR3 sequence is 13 residues long. With 11 bases clipped from V and 6 bases from J, the junction kept 10 bases outside the gene matches. The CDR3 loop is CAVREGRTNEQFF. For the CDR3, the DNA is TGTGCCGTTAGGGAGGGAAGGACCAATGAGCAGTTCTTC.

The chain employs TRBV21-1 and TRBJ1-6; whether TRBD1, the table's D call, matches the DNA was not checked. TRBV21-1 is recorded as a pseudogene. This CDR3 contains 16 residues. The CDR3, as DNA: TGTGCCAGCAGCAAAGTTTGCACAGGGACGGCTTCACCCCTCCACTTT. Residues: CASSKVCTGTASPLHF.

The chain has TRBV27 and TRBJ2-7; D ambiguous. Germline V gives CDR1 MNHEY, CDR2 SMNVEV (reference sequence). This CDR3 spans 15 amino acids. V lost 5 bases and J lost 1, with 15 bases in between. The CDR3 loop is CASSPLYGLSYEQYF. CDR3 nucleotides: TGTGCCAGCAGTCCATTGTACGGGTTGTCCTACGAGCAGTACTTC.

V is TRBV5-4 and J is TRBJ2-2; D call uncertain. Between the trimmed V and J ends, which lost 3 bases and 6 bases, there was a span of 6 bases. The CDR3 runs to 12 residues. Germline V gives CDR1 SGHNT, CDR2 YYREEE (reference sequence). The CDR3 protein is CASSSGAGELFF. CDR3 DNA: TGTGCCAGCAGCTCAGGCGCCGGGGAGCTGTTTTTT.

The chain has TRBV29-1 and TRBJ1-1; 9 bases fit TRBD1. The length of the CDR3 is 14 residues. Trimming cost V 7 bases and J 1 base; bases outside gene matches: 7. Per the germline V gene, CDR1 is SQVTM and CDR2 is ANQGSEA. The CDR3 bases are TGCAGCGCTACGGACAGGGGAAAGAACACTGAAGCTTTCTTT. Translation gives CSATDRGKNTEAFF.

V gene TRBV30 combines with J gene TRBJ1-1; possibly TRBD1 for D (6 bases). V gave up 2 bases and J gave up 10 bases, with 14 bases separating them. The CDR3 is 12 residues long. Per the germline V gene, CDR1 is GTSNPN and CDR2 is SVGIG (reference sequence). The CDR3 protein is CAWSYARRGAFF. CDR3 coding DNA: TGTGCCTGGAGTTACGCCCGCAGGGGAGCTTTCTTT.

The genes are TRBV4-3 and TRBJ1-1; D might be TRBD1 (5 bases). V gave up 0 bases and J gave up 0 bases, with 14 bases separating them. In germline, CDR1 is LGHNA, CDR2 YSLEER. This CDR3 spans 17 amino acids. The CDR3 here is CASSQESRDNMNTEAFF. DNA for the CDR3: TGCGCCAGCAGCCAAGAGAGCAGGGATAACATGAACACTGAAGCTTTCTTT.

This clone was found once. The rearrangement joins TRBV3-1 (or the pseudogene TRBV3-2) to TRBJ2-7; D unresolved. The CDR3 runs 14 residues. Germline lookup yields CDR1 LGHDT and CDR2 YNNKEL (reference sequence). The germline V and J ends were trimmed by 6 bases and 1 base, with 13 bases remaining between them. Written as DNA, the CDR3 is TGTGCCAGCAGACTGTCGACGGGTTCCTACGAGCAGTACTTC. Residues: CASRLSTGSYEQYF.